This TCR beta chain was retrieved from a study of cytomegalovirus exposure and HLA in healthy donors. Separate from the approximately 700-subject first cohort was the 120-subject validation cohort, to which the donors belonged. Broader study findings: The classifier reportedly diagnosed cytomegalovirus status with high specificity and sensitivity.

Clones were read by immunoSEQ multiplex PCR, and TCRdb kept only the in-frame ones, dropping some. Among 120,000 to 150,000 clones listed, 80% to 90% were seen once. The CDR3 is made up of 14 amino acids. Germline CDR1 SGHTA, CDR2 FQGNSA. V was trimmed by 3 bases and J by 3 bases, leaving 9 bases between them. Turning to this clone: Its antigen is as yet unknown.

The receptor comes from a woman in her twenties or thirties in good health and CMV-seronegative. Sequenced material: PBMCs. V and J are TRBV7-2 and TRBJ1-3; D is uncertain. CDR3: CASSFSGGGNTIYF. The CDR3 DNA follows: TGTGCCAGCAGCTTTTCTGGCGGTGGAAACACCATATATTTT.